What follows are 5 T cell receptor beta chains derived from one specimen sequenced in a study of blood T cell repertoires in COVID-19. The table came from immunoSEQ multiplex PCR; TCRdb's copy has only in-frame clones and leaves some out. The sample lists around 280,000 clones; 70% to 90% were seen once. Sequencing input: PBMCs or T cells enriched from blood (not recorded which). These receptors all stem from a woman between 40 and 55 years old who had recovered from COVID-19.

The CDR3 nucleotides are TGTGCCAGCAGTAGTCCCCACAGGGACTCCTACGAGCAGTACTTC. Its protein is CASSSPHRDSYEQYF. This rearrangement joins TRBV6-2 or TRBV6-3 to TRBJ2-7, with a possible D match to TRBD1 (6 bases). Trimming pared 5 bases from V and 0 bases from J, leaving 14 bases between. This CDR3 spans 15 amino acids. The germline CDR1 and CDR2 sequences are MNHEY and SVGEGT.

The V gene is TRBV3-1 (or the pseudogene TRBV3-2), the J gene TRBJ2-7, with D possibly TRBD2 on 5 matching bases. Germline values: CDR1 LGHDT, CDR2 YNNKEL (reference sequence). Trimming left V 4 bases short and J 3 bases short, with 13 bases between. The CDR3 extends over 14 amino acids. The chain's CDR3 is CASSPESGSYEQYF. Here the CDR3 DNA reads TGTGCCAGCAGCCCCGAGAGCGGCAGCTACGAGCAGTACTTC.

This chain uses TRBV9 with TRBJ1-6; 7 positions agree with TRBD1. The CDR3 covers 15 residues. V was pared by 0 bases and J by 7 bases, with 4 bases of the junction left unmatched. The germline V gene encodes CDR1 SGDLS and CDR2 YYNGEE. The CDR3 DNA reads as TGTGCCAGCAGCGTAGAGACAGGGTGGAATTCACCCCTCCACTTT. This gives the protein CASSVETGWNSPLHF.

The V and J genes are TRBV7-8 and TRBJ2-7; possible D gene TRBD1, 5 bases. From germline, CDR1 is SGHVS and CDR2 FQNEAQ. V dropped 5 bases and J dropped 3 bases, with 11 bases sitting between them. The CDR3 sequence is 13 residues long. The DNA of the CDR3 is TGTGCCAGCAGCGACGACAGTCACTACGAGCAGTACTTC. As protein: CASSDDSHYEQYF. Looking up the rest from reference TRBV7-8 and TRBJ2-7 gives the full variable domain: GAGVSQSPRYKVAKRGQDVALRCDPISGHVSLFWYQQALGQGPEFLTYFQNEAQLDKSGLPSDRFFAERPEGSVSTLKIQRTQQEDSAVYLCASSDDSHYEQYFGPGTRLTVT.

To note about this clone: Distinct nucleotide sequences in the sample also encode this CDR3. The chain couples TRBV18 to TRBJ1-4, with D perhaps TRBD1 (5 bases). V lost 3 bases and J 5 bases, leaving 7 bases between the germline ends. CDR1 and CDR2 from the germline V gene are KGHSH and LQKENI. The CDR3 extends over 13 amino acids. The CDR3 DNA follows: TGTGCCAGCTCACCGGGGCAGAATGAAAAACTGTTTTTT. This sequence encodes CASSPGQNEKLFF.